The sequence of this T cell receptor (beta chain) was determined in a study of human T cells and chemical hapten exposure. Whole-study context: 0.01% DPC was applied to the upper back in patch tests, which were read at 6 days.

Time point here: patch test 2, 6 weeks after DPC sensitization. Regarding treatment: therapeutic diphenylcyclopropenone sensitization with weekly scalp DPC. At patch-test visits, sampling came before the patch test. Germline values: CDR1 MDHEN, CDR2 SYDVKM. V lost 5 bases to trimming and J lost 3 bases; unmatched junction nucleotides: 9. CDR3 length: 16 amino acids. This clonotype has more than one count but fewer than ten. TCRdb processed the RACE reads anew with MiXCR; each CDR3 protein has one entry. The table has some 100,000 distinct CDR3 sequences, about 9.6% seen once. This clonotype was sampled from a woman between 35 and 50 years old with alopecia areata. Some clones in this sample may be carry-over from other donors' samples. The rearrangement uses TRBV28 and TRBJ2-1; 8 positions match TRBD2. The material was whole blood, obtained in connection with sensitization to the hapten diphenylcyclopropenone (DPC). The CDR3 spells CASSPNSGKNYNEQFF. The DNA for the CDR3 is TGTGCCAGCAGTCCGAATAGCGGGAAGAACTACAATGAGCAGTTCTTC. Variable domain in full (rest from reference TRBV28 and TRBJ2-1): DVKVTQSSRYLVKRTGEKVFLECVQDMDHENMFWYRQDPGLGLRLIYFSYDVKMKEKGDIPEGYSVSREKKERFSLILESASTNQTSMYLCASSPNSGKNYNEQFFGPGTRLTVL.